Below are 27 T cell receptor beta chains sequenced from a single sample in a study of cytomegalovirus exposure and HLA in healthy donors. It was with 60 Vbeta and 13 Jbeta primers that the PCR ran. This table comes from immunoSEQ multiplex PCR, and its TCRdb copy is limited to in-frame clones, with some not included. The data show about 130,000 clones, about 80% seen once. What was sequenced was PBMCs. The receptors here all came from a man aged 35-49 years in good health and CMV-seropositive.

CDR3 region: CASSPQGGTDTQYF. In nucleotides, the CDR3 is TGTGCCAGCAGCCCACAGGGAGGCACAGATACGCAGTATTTT. The V call is TRBV28, the J call TRBJ2-3, with a tentative D call TRBD1 (6 bases). The CDR3 is 14 residues long. V dropped 6 bases and J dropped 1 base, with 11 bases sitting between them. Germline CDR1 is MDHEN and CDR2 is SYDVKM.

The chain couples TRBV27 to TRBJ2-2; tentatively, D is TRBD2 (6 bases). V dropped 6 bases and J dropped 0 bases, with 11 bases sitting between them. The germline V gene encodes CDR1 MNHEY and CDR2 SMNVEV (reference sequence). This CDR3 is built from 15 residues. As DNA, the CDR3 is TGTGCCAGCAGAGGAGGGACGGCGAACACCGGGGAGCTGTTTTTT. Its translation: CASRGGTANTGELFF.

V and J are TRBV27 and TRBJ2-1; TRBD2 agrees at 12 bases. Germline trimming cut 5 bases from V and 2 bases from J; bases unmatched to any gene: 13. Germline CDR1 and CDR2: MNHEY and SMNVEV (reference sequence). The CDR3 runs to 19 residues. In DNA, the CDR3 is TGTGCCAGCAGTCCGTTGACTAGCGGGAGTTCTGGCCCCTACAATGAGCAGTTCTTC. It codes for CASSPLTSGSSGPYNEQFF.

V gene TRBV13 combines with J gene TRBJ2-7, with unresolved D. CDR3 length: 11 residues. CDR1 PRHDT and CDR2 FYEKMQ come from the germline V gene (reference sequence). V was trimmed by 5 bases and J by 3 bases, leaving 5 bases between them. The CDR3 is CASSLYYEQYF. DNA for the CDR3: TGTGCCAGCAGCCTTTACTACGAGCAGTACTTC.

In its sample, this clone was seen once. The chain employs TRBV2 and TRBJ1-2; D perhaps matches TRBD1 (6 bases). Germline CDR1 is SNHLY and CDR2 is FYNNEI. CDR3 length equals 15 residues. Trimming cost V 2 bases and J 1 base, with 11 bases left between them. CDR3 sequence reads: CASSEIGQRNYGYTF. CDR3 nucleotides: TGTGCCAGCAGTGAAATTGGACAGCGTAACTATGGCTACACCTTC.

The CDR3 loop reads CASSQSVRGFRSGANVLTF. The DNA for the CDR3 is TGCGCCAGCAGTCAATCAGTCAGGGGATTTCGCTCTGGGGCCAACGTCCTGACTTTC. V and J are TRBV23-1 and TRBJ2-6, with a possible D match to TRBD1 (6 bases). TRBV23-1 is an ORF; its function is uncertain. The V end lost 0 bases, the J end lost 0 bases, and 15 bases lay between the germline ends. The CDR3 loop spans 19 amino acids.

This chain connects TRBV10-3 to TRBJ1-1; D might be TRBD1 (6 bases). Per the germline V gene, CDR1 is ENHRY and CDR2 is SYGVKD. V lost 6 bases to trimming and J lost 3 bases, with 14 bases between them. The CDR3 is 14 residues long. The chain's CDR3 is CAISPPDRDTEAFF. CDR3 DNA sequence: TGTGCCATCAGCCCTCCGGACAGAGACACTGAAGCTTTCTTT.

This chain uses TRBV18 with TRBJ2-7; 8 nucleotides match TRBD1. CDR3 length equals 12 residues. CDR1 is KGHSH, CDR2 LQKENI, per germline. V was pared by 6 bases and J by 5 bases, with 3 bases of the junction left unmatched. The CDR3, as DNA: TGTGCCAGCTCCCAGACAGGGGACGAGCAGTACTTC. Translation gives CASSQTGDEQYF.

This clone has just one count. V and J are TRBV28 and TRBJ1-4; D remains unclear. Germline CDR1 and CDR2: MDHEN and SYDVKM. The length of the CDR3 is 12 residues. The V and J ends lost 7 bases and 5 bases respectively, with 8 bases between them. CDR3 protein: CASTIQNEKLFF. CDR3 nucleotides: TGTGCCAGCACTATACAGAATGAAAAACTGTTTTTT.

The CDR3 nucleotides are TGCAGCGCCAGAGCGGGAGCCTCCTACAATGAGCAGTTCTTC. Its translation is CSARAGASYNEQFF. The chain couples TRBV29-1 to TRBJ2-1; TRBD2 matches at 8 bases. The CDR3 is 14 residues long. With V trimmed by 7 bases and J by 0 bases, 5 bases remained unmatched. Germline lookup yields CDR1 SQVTM and CDR2 ANQGSEA.

Of note for this clone: The same CDR3 arises from other DNA sequences in this sample as well. The V call is TRBV5-5, the J call TRBJ1-3, with a tentative D call TRBD1 (6 bases). The CDR3 runs to 14 residues. V lost 0 bases to trimming and J lost 4 bases, with 8 bases between them. Per the germline V gene, CDR1 is SGHKS and CDR2 is YYEKEE (reference sequence). The DNA for the CDR3 is TGTGCCAGCAGCTTGGCAGGGGCCGGAAACACCATATATTTT. Protein product: CASSLAGAGNTIYF.

The rearrangement joins TRBV18 to TRBJ1-1; a weak D match, TRBD1 (5 bases). The CDR3 spans 16 residues. Trimming stripped 3 bases from V and 0 bases from J, with 14 bases between. Germline V gene sequence: CDR1 KGHSH, CDR2 LQKENI. CDR3 residues: CASSPTGGSMNTEAFF. Here the CDR3 DNA reads TGTGCCAGCTCACCGACCGGGGGTAGCATGAACACTGAAGCTTTCTTT.

The J gene is TRBJ1-4, the V gene TRBV18; no definite D call. With 0 bases removed from V and 7 bases from J, the gap between germline ends came to 12 bases. The CDR3 runs 15 residues. Germline CDR1 is KGHSH and CDR2 is LQKENI. The CDR3 DNA follows: TGTGCCAGCTCACCACCTACCGCCGCTAGTGAAAAACTGTTTTTT. Amino acid sequence: CASSPPTAASEKLFF.

V usage is TRBV29-1 and J usage is TRBJ2-1, with 7 nucleotides matching TRBD1. The CDR3 runs 14 residues. V shed 6 bases, J shed 3 bases, and the junction held 8 bases outside the gene matches. The germline V gene encodes CDR1 SQVTM and CDR2 ANQGSEA. CDR3 sequence (DNA): TGCAGCGTGATGGGACAGTTCCTCTACAATGAGCAGTTCTTC. Its protein product is CSVMGQFLYNEQFF.

V gene TRBV29-1 combines with J gene TRBJ2-7; 7 nucleotides agree with TRBD2. The CDR3 extends over 13 amino acids. The V and J ends lost 6 bases and 2 bases, in that order; junction bases with no gene match: 7. The germline V gene has CDR1 SQVTM and CDR2 ANQGSEA. The CDR3 is CSVSPTSTYEQYF. DNA of the CDR3: TGCAGCGTGTCTCCGACTAGCACCTACGAGCAGTACTTC.

The chain is built from TRBV28 and TRBJ1-1, with D maybe TRBD1 (5 bases). Germline lookup yields CDR1 MDHEN and CDR2 SYDVKM. V lost 1 base, J lost 6 bases, and 9 bases lay in between. This CDR3 contains 13 residues. Here the CDR3 DNA reads TGTGCCAGCAGTTTATCCGGGACTCCTGAAGCTTTCTTT. The encoded protein is CASSLSGTPEAFF.

J is TRBJ2-3 and V is TRBV13; D call uncertain. The CDR3 is made up of 15 amino acids. The V end lost 4 bases, the J end lost 2 bases, and 13 bases lay between the germline ends. Germline V gene sequence: CDR1 PRHDT, CDR2 FYEKMQ (reference sequence). CDR3 in amino acids: CASSSPRFNTDTQYF. The CDR3 DNA is TGTGCCAGCAGCTCCCCCCGGTTTAACACAGATACGCAGTATTTT.

This clone was counted a few times. One end of the junction varies from germline; a read error may be responsible. CDR3 coding DNA: TGCGCCAGCAGCCAAGAGCGGGACAGGGGGTTC. This translates into CASSQERDRGF. The chain links TRBV4-1 to TRBJ2-7; 11 positions match TRBD1. The CDR3 runs 11 residues. The germline V gene encodes CDR1 MGHRA and CDR2 YSYEKL.

This clone was observed a handful of times. V is TRBV28 and J is TRBJ2-5; 7 bases fit TRBD1. The germline CDR1 and CDR2 sequences are MDHEN and SYDVKM. J was trimmed by 2 bases and V by 2 bases; bases with no gene match: 8. The CDR3 length is 16 residues. CDR3 in amino acids: CASSLPQGEMQETQYF. CDR3 sequence (DNA): TGTGCCAGCAGTTTACCGCAGGGGGAGATGCAAGAGACCCAGTACTTC.

The V and J genes are TRBV5-5 and TRBJ2-6, with TRBD2 matching 9 bases. This CDR3 comprises 20 residues. Trimming removed 2 bases from V and 0 bases from J; junction bases left unmatched: 12. Germline loops: CDR1 SGHKS, CDR2 YYEKEE (reference sequence). DNA of the CDR3: TGTGCCAGCAGCTTACTTCCGGGACTAGCAACCCTCTCTGGGGCCAACGTCCTGACTTTC. This translates into CASSLLPGLATLSGANVLTF.

The chain is built from TRBV29-1 and TRBJ2-3, with 9 nucleotides matching TRBD1. CDR3 length: 14 residues. Germline lookup yields CDR1 SQVTM and CDR2 ANQGSEA. Losses at the gene ends were 6 bases for V and 2 bases for J; bases not matched to a gene: 6. Here the CDR3 reads CSVSTGGDTDTQYF. The DNA for the CDR3 is TGCAGCGTCTCGACAGGGGGAGACACAGATACGCAGTATTTT.

V is TRBV4-1 and J is TRBJ2-1; TRBD2 aligns across 9 bases. CDR3 size: 19 residues. V was clipped by 1 base and J by 4 bases; unmatched bases: 14. The germline V gene has CDR1 MGHRA and CDR2 YSYEKL. CDR3 DNA: TGCGCCAGCAGCCAAGGTCTTTTGGGTAGCGGGAGAGGGTACAATGAGCAGTTCTTC. Translating gives CASSQGLLGSGRGYNEQFF.

The rearrangement joins TRBV6-6 to TRBJ1-2; 9 nucleotides agree with TRBD1. The CDR3 spans 15 residues. Germline V gene lookup returns CDR1 MNHNY and CDR2 SVGAGI (reference sequence). The V gene end was trimmed by 5 bases and the J gene end by 4 bases; junction bases not matched to a gene: 8. CDR3 amino acids: CASSNRDREGYGYTF. The CDR3 coding sequence is TGTGCCAGCAGTAACCGGGACAGGGAAGGCTATGGCTACACCTTC.

V is TRBV2 and J is TRBJ1-4, with 9 bases fitting TRBD1. Germline V gives CDR1 SNHLY, CDR2 FYNNEI. Losses at the gene ends were 8 bases for V and 7 bases for J; bases not matched to a gene: 8. The CDR3 is 14 residues long. The CDR3 DNA sequence: TGTGCCAGCCTCACCGGGACAGGGCGTGAAAAACTGTTTTTT. This sequence encodes CASLTGTGREKLFF.

This clone was detected a few times. The rearrangement joins TRBV5-1 to TRBJ2-7; the match to TRBD2 covers 14 bases. With 3 bases clipped from V and 7 bases from J, the junction kept 9 bases outside the gene matches. The CDR3 runs 16 residues. CDR1 is SGHRS, CDR2 YFSETQ, per germline. CDR3 protein: CASSWGGLAGEEEQYF. In nucleotides, the CDR3 is TGCGCCAGCAGCTGGGGGGGACTAGCGGGAGAGGAGGAGCAGTACTTC.

J is TRBJ2-5 and V is TRBV4-2; 7 bases are shared with TRBD2. Germline trimming cut 1 base from V and 2 bases from J; bases unmatched to any gene: 7. From germline, CDR1 is LGHNA and CDR2 YNFKEQ. This CDR3 has 16 residues. CDR3 DNA sequence: TGTGCCAGCAGCCAAGCAGGGAGCGGGACTCAAGAGACCCAGTACTTC. It translates to CASSQAGSGTQETQYF.

The chain combines TRBV19 with TRBJ2-3, with 10 bases identical to TRBD2. From germline, CDR1 is LNHDA and CDR2 SQIVND (reference sequence). The CDR3 totals 16 residues. Trimming cost V 7 bases and J 2 bases; bases outside gene matches: 9. The chain's CDR3 is CASNKREGGFTDTQYF. Here the CDR3 DNA reads TGTGCCAGTAACAAGCGGGAGGGCGGGTTCACAGATACGCAGTATTTT.